The 7 T cell receptor beta chains in this list originate from one sample, sequenced in a study of T cell responses to AZD1222 COVID-19 vaccine. Clones were sequenced by immunoSEQ multiplex PCR, and TCRdb holds only the in-frame ones, with some missing. The data show 90,000 to 140,000 clones, roughly 90% seen once. This specimen consisted of peripheral blood, obtained on day 0 of AZD1222 vaccination. The receptors come from an adult in good health.

This chain links TRBV10-3 with TRBJ1-2; unclear D gene. The CDR3 contains 14 residues. CDR1 is ENHRY, CDR2 SYGVKD, per germline. V was cut by 0 bases and J by 2 bases, with 7 bases left in between. The CDR3 loop reads CAISESAKNYGYTF. The CDR3, as DNA: TGTGCCATCAGTGAGTCTGCTAAGAACTATGGCTACACCTTC.

The chain employs TRBV6-4 and TRBJ2-7, with D possibly being TRBD2 (5 bases). Trimming took off 5 bases at V and 3 bases at J, with 11 bases between the two ends. The CDR3 has 13 residues. CDR1 is MRHNA and CDR2 is SNTAGT in the germline V gene. The CDR3 DNA follows: TGTGCCAGCAGTATGTTTGCGGGCTACGAGCAGTACTTC. It encodes CASSMFAGYEQYF.

This clone occurred a few times. The genes are TRBV15 and TRBJ1-5; D call uncertain. V gave up 5 bases and J gave up 5 bases, with 10 bases separating them. The CDR3 is made up of 13 amino acids. Germline V gene lookup returns CDR1 LNHNV and CDR2 YYDKDF (reference sequence). The CDR3 protein is CATSPHRDQPQHF. The CDR3 bases are TGTGCCACCAGCCCACACCGGGATCAGCCCCAGCATTTT.

V gene TRBV5-1 combines with J gene TRBJ1-2; D is possibly TRBD1 (5 bases). Trimming left V 3 bases short and J 8 bases short, with 17 bases between. The CDR3 spans 14 residues. The V gene's germline CDR1 is SGHRS and CDR2 YFSETQ. The chain's CDR3 is CASSSGAAGYGYTF. As DNA, the CDR3 is TGCGCCAGCAGCTCCGGGGCGGCAGGGTACGGCTACACCTTC.

V gene TRBV15 combines with J gene TRBJ2-3, with D possibly being TRBD2 (6 bases). V dropped 0 bases and J dropped 10 bases, with 11 bases sitting between them. The CDR3 has 13 residues. The germline CDR1 and CDR2 sequences are LNHNV and YYDKDF (reference sequence). DNA for the CDR3: TGTGCCACCAGCAGAGACAGACTAGACGCGCAGTATTTT. As protein: CATSRDRLDAQYF.

The chain recombines TRBV7-3 with TRBJ2-1; no clear D gene. V lost 4 bases, J lost 0 bases, and 4 bases lay in between. CDR3 size: 13 residues. CDR1 and CDR2 from the germline V gene are SGHTA and FQGTGA. CDR3 nucleotide sequence: TGTGCCAGCAGCTCCAGCTCCTACAATGAGCAGTTCTTC. Amino acids: CASSSSSYNEQFF.

The V gene is TRBV10-1, the J gene TRBJ1-2; TRBD1 matches 7 bases. V shed 3 bases and J 9 bases; nucleotides not matched to a gene: 7. The germline CDR1 and CDR2 sequences are WNHNN and SYGVQD (reference sequence). The CDR3 is 13 amino acids. The CDR3 region has the DNA TGCGCCAGCAGTGACCAGCGGGACAGCCGCTACACCTTC. It translates to CASSDQRDSRYTF.